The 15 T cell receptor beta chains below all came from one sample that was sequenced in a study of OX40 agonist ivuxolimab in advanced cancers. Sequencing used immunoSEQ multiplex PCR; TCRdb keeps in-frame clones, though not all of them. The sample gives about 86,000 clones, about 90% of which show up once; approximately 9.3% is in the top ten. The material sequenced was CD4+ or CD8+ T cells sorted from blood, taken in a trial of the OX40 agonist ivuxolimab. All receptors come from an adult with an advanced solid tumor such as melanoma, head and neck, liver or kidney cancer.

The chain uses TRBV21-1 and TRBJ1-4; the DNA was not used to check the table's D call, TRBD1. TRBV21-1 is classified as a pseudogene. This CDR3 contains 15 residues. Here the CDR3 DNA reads TGTGCCAGCAGCCTTTGGGCAGGGGGCTGTGAAAAACTGTTTTTT. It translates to CASSLWAGGCEKLFF.

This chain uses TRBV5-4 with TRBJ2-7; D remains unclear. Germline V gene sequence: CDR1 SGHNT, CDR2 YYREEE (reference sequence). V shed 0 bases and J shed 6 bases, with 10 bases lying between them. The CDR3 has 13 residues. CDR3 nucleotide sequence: TGTGCCAGCAGCTTGGGCGGCCTGGCCGAGCAGTACTTC. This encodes CASSLGGLAEQYF.

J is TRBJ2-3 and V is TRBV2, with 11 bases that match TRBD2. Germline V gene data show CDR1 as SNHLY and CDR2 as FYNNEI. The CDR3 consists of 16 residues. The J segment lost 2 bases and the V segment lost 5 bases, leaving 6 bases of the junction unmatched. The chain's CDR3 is CASSPRTSGHTDTQYF. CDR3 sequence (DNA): TGTGCCAGCAGTCCCCGGACTAGCGGGCACACAGATACGCAGTATTTT.

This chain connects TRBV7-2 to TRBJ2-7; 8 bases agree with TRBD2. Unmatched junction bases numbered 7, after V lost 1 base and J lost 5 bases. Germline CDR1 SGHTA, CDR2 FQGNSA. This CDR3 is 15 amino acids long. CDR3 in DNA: TGTGCCAGCAGCTTAGTTCCGGGAGGGCCCAACGAGCAGTACTTC. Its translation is CASSLVPGGPNEQYF. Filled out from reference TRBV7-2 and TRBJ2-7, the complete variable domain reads GAGVSQSPSNKVTEKGKDVELRCDPISGHTALYWYRQSLGQGLEFLIYFQGNSAPDKSGLPSDRFSAERTGGSVSTLTIQRTQQEDSAVYLCASSLVPGGPNEQYFGPGTRLTVT.

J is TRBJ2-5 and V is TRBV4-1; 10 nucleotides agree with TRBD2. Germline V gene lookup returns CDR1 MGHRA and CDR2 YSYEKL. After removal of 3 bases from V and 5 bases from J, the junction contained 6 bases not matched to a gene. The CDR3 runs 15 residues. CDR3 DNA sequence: TGCGCCAGCAGCCATCGCAGCGGGAGGGGGGAGACCCAGTACTTC. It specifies CASSHRSGRGETQYF.

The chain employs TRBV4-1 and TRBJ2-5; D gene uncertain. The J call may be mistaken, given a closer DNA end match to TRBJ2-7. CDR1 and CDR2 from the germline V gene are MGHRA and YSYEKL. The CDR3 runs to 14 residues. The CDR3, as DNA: TGCGCCAGCAGCCAAGATCATCCGGCCTACGAGCAGTACTTC. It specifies CASSQDHPAYEQYF.

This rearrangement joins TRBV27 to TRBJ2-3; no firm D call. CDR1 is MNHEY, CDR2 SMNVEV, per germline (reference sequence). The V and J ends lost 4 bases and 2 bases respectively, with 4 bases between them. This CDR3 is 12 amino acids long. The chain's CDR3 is CASSSTTDTQYF. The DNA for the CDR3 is TGTGCCAGCAGTTCCACCACAGATACGCAGTATTTT.

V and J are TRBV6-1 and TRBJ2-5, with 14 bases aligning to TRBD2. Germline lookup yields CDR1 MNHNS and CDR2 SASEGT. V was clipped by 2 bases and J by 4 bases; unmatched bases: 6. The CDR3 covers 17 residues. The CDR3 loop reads CASSEMGLAGVPETQYF. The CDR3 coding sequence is TGTGCCAGCAGTGAAATGGGACTAGCGGGAGTCCCAGAGACCCAGTACTTC.

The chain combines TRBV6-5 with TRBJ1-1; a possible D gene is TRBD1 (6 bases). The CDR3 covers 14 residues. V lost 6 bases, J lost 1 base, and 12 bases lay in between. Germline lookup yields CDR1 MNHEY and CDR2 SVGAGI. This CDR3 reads CASRLLGGNTEAFF. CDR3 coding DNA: TGTGCCAGCAGACTACTAGGGGGGAACACTGAAGCTTTCTTT.

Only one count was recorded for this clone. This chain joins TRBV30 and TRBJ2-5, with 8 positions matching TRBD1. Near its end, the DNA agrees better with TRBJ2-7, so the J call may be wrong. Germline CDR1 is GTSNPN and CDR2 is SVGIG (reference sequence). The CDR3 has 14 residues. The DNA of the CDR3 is TGTGCCTGGGGCCCGGGACAGGCTTACTACGAGCAGTACTTC. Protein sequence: CAWGPGQAYYEQYF.

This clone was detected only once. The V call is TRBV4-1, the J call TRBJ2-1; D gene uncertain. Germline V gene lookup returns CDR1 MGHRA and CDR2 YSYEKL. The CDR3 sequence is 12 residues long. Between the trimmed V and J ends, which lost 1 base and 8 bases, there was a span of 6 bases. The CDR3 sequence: CASSQASDEQFF. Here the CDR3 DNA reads TGCGCCAGCAGCCAAGCTTCGGATGAGCAGTTCTTC.

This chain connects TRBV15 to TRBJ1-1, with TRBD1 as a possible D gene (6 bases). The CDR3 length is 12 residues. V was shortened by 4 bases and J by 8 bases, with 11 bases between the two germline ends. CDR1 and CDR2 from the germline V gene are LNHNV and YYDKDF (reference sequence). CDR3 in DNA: TGTGCCACCAGCATGGGACACTACGAAGCTTTCTTT. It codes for CATSMGHYEAFF.

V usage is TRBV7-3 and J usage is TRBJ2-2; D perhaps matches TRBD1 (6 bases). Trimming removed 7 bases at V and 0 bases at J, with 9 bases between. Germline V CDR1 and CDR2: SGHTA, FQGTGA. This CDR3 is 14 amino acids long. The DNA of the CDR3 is TGTGCCAGCAAGGGGGACCCGAACACCGGGGAGCTGTTTTTT. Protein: CASKGDPNTGELFF.

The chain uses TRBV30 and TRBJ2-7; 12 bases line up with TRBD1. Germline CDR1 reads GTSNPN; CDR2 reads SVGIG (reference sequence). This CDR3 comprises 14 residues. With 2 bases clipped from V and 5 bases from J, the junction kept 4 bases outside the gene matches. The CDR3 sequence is CAWSSGQGAHEQYF. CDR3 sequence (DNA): TGTGCCTGGAGTTCGGGACAGGGGGCCCACGAGCAGTACTTC.

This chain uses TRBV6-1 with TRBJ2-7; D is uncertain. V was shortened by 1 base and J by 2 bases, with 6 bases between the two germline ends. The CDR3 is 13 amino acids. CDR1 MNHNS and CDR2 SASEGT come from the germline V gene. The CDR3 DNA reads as TGTGCCAGCAGTGAAGGAGTAGCCTACGAGCAGTACTTC. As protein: CASSEGVAYEQYF.